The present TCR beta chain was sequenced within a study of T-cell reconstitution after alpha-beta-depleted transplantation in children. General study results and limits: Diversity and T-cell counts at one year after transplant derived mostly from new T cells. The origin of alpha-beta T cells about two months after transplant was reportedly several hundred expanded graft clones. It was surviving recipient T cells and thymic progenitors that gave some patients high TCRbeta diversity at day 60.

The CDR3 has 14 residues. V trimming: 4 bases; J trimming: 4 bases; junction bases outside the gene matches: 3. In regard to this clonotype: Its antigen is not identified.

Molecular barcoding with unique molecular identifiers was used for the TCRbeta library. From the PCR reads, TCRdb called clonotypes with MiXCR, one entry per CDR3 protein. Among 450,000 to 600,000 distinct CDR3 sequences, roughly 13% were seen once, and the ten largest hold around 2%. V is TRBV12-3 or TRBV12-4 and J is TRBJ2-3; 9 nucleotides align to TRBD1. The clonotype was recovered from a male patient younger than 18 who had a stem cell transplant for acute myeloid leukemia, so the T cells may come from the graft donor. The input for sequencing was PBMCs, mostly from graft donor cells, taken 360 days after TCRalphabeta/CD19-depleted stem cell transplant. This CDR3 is CASSWDRVPDTQYF. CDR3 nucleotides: TGTGCCAGCAGTTGGGACAGGGTCCCAGATACGCAGTATTTT.